Below are 9 T cell receptor beta chains sequenced from a single sample in a study of blood T cell repertoires in COVID-19. Measured with immunoSEQ multiplex PCR; TCRdb has only the in-frame clones, and not every one. This table holds roughly 70,000 clones, roughly nine tenths found once. Material: peripheral blood. All receptors come from a man in his fifties or sixties with acute or convalescent COVID-19.

The chain combines TRBV5-1 with TRBJ2-7, with a weak D call TRBD1 (5 bases). Trimming pared 6 bases from V and 1 base from J, leaving 8 bases between. The CDR3 totals 12 residues. The V gene's germline CDR1 is SGHRS and CDR2 YFSETQ. CDR3 amino acids: CASKQDSYEQYF. CDR3 in DNA: TGCGCCAGCAAACAGGATTCCTACGAGCAGTACTTC.

The chain is built from TRBV4-3 and TRBJ2-3; D remains ambiguous. V shed 0 bases and J shed 2 bases, with 9 bases lying between them. CDR3 length: 15 amino acids. Germline V gene lookup returns CDR1 LGHNA and CDR2 YSLEER. The CDR3 coding sequence is TGCGCCAGCAGCCAAGACCAGACATCCACAGATACGCAGTATTTT. Amino acids: CASSQDQTSTDTQYF.

This clone was counted a single time. V and J are TRBV10-2 and TRBJ1-2, with 7 bases aligning to TRBD1. Losses at the gene ends were 2 bases for V and 3 bases for J; bases not matched to a gene: 6. CDR3 length equals 15 residues. The germline CDR1 and CDR2 sequences are WSHSY and SAAADI. DNA of the CDR3: TGCGCCAGCAGTGAGCCGACAGGGTCTTACTATGGCTACACCTTC. It specifies CASSEPTGSYYGYTF.

This chain joins TRBV2 and TRBJ2-4, with 8 positions matching TRBD1. J lost 4 bases, V lost 5 bases, and 10 bases had no gene match. The CDR3 sequence is 16 residues long. CDR1 and CDR2 (germline): SNHLY, FYNNEI. CDR3 in amino acids: CASSPGETGVKNIQYF. CDR3 nucleotides: TGTGCCAGCAGTCCTGGAGAGACAGGGGTAAAAAACATTCAGTACTTC.

This clone was picked up one time. The gene calls are TRBV3-1 (or the pseudogene TRBV3-2) and TRBJ2-4; TRBD2 might be the D (6 bases). The CDR3 has 13 residues. Germline V gives CDR1 LGHDT, CDR2 YNNKEL (reference sequence). V lost 1 base and J 8 bases, leaving 9 bases between the germline ends. The CDR3 sequence: CASSQVWGDIQYF. CDR3 DNA: TGTGCCAGCAGCCAAGTGTGGGGGGACATTCAGTACTTC.

The rearrangement joins TRBV10-2 to TRBJ2-1; a possible D gene is TRBD2 (6 bases). V lost 10 bases to trimming and J lost 6 bases, with 16 bases between them. Germline CDR1 WSHSY, CDR2 SAAADI. The CDR3 spans 13 residues. As DNA, the CDR3 is TGCGCCACCTCCAGCGGGTGGGGCAATGAGCAGTTCTTC. Protein: CATSSGWGNEQFF.

This clone was seen once. This chain links TRBV5-1 with TRBJ2-1, with 14 bases aligning to TRBD2. Trimming at V came to 3 bases and at J to 4 bases, leaving 9 bases not matched to a gene. CDR1 is SGHRS, CDR2 YFSETQ, per germline. There are 18 residues in the CDR3. The CDR3 sequence: CASSSQPGLAGAYNEQFF. As DNA, the CDR3 is TGCGCCAGCAGCTCCCAACCGGGACTAGCGGGAGCTTACAATGAGCAGTTCTTC.

J is TRBJ2-1 and V is TRBV24-1, with 11 nucleotides matching TRBD2. The junction had 5 bases not matched to a gene; V was cut back by 4 bases and J by 7 bases. CDR1 and CDR2 from the germline V gene are KGHDR and SFDVKD. This CDR3 comprises 15 residues. The CDR3 bases are TGTGCCACCAGTGACACTAGCGGGAGAGGAAATGAGCAGTTCTTC. It codes for CATSDTSGRGNEQFF.

The chain uses TRBV5-1 and TRBJ2-1; TRBD2 matches at 7 bases. CDR1 is SGHRS, CDR2 YFSETQ, per germline. Trimming took 0 bases from V and 2 from J; bases not matched to a gene: 5. There are 16 residues in the CDR3. The DNA for the CDR3 is TGCGCCAGCAGCTTGGGTGGCGGGAGAGCCTACAATGAGCAGTTCTTC. Translating it yields CASSLGGGRAYNEQFF.